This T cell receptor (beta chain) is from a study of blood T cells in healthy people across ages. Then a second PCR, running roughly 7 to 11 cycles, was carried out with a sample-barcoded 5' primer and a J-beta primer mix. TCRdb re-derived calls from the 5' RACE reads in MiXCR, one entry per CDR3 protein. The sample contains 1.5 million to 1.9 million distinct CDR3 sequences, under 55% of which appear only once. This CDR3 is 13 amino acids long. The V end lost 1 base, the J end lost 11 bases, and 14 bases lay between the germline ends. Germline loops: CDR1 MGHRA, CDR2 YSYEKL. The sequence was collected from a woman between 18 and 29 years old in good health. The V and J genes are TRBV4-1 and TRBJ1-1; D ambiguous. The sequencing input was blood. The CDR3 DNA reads TGCGCCAGCAGCCAAGTTGCTGTCTCGGTGGCTTTCTTT. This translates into CASSQVAVSVAFF.